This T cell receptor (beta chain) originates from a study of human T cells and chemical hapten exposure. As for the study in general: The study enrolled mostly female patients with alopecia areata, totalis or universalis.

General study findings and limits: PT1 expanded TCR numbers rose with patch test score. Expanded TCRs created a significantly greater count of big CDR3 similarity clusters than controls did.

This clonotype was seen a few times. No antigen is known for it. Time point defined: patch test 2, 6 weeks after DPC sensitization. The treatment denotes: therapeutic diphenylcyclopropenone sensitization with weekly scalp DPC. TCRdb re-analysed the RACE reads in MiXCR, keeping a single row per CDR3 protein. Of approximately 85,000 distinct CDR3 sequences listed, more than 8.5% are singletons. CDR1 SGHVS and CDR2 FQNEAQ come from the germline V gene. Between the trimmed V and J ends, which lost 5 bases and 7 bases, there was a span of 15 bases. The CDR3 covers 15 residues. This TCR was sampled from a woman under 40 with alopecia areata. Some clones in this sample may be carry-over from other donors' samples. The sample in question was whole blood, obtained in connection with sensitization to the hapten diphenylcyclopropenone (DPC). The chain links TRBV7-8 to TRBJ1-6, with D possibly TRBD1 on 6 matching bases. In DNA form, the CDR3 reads TGTGCCAGCAGCCCGCAACAGGGTGGGAATTCACCCCTCCACTTT. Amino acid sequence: CASSPQQGGNSPLHF.